This T cell receptor (beta chain) derives from a study of T cells after posttransplantation cyclophosphamide. Generated by immunoSEQ multiplex PCR, the TCRdb table keeps only in-frame clones and is missing some. Of around 14,000 clones listed, around 74% are singletons. This CDR3 contains 18 residues. The germline V gene encodes CDR1 SGHNT and CDR2 YENEEA. The trim removed 4 bases at V and 0 bases at J, leaving 10 bases unmatched. The receptor was derived from a man aged 50 to 59. The chain recombines TRBV11-3 with TRBJ2-1, with 9 bases fitting TRBD1. The sample consisted of memory CD4+ T cells sorted from PBMCs. The CDR3 region has the DNA TGTGCCAGCAGCTCCGGACAGGGGTGGCCTAGCTCCTACAATGAGCAGTTCTTC. This gives the protein CASSSGQGWPSSYNEQFF.